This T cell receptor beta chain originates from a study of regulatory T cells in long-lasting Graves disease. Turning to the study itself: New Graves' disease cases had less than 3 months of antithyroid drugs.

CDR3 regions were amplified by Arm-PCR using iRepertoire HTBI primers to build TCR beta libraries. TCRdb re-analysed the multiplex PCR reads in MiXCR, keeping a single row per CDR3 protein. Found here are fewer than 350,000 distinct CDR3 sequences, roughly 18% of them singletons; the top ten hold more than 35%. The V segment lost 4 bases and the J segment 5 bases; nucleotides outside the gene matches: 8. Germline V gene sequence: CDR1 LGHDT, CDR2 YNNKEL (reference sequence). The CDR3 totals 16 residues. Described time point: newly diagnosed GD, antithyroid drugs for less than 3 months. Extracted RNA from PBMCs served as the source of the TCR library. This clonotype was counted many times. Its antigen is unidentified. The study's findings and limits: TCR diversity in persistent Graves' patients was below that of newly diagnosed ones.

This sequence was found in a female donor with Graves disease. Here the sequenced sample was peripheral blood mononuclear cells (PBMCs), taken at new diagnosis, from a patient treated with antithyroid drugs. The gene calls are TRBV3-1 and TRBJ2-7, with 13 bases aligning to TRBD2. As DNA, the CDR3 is TGTGCCAGCAGCCGCTGGACTAGCGGGAGTTCAGACGAGCAGTACTTC. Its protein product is CASSRWTSGSSDEQYF.